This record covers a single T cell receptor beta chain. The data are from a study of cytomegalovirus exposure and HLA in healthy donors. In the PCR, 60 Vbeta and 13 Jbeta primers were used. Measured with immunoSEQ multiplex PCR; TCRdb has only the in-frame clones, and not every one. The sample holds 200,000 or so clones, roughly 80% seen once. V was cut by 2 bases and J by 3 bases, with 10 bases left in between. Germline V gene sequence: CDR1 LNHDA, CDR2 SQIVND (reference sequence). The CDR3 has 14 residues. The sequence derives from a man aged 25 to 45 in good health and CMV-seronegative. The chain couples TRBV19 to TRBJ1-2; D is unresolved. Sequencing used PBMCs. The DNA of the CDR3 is TGTGCCAGTAGTATACGTCGAGTGGACTATGGCTACACCTTC. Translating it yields CASSIRRVDYGYTF.